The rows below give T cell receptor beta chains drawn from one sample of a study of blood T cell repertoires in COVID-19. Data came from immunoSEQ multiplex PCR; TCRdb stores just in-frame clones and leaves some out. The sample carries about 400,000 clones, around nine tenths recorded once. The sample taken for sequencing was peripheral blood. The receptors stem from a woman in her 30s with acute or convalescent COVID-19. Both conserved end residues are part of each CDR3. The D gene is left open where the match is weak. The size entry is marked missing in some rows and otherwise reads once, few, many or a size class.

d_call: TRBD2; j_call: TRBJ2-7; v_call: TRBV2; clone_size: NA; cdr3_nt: TGTGCCAGCAGTGGATTAGCGGGGGAGCTTGGGGACTTC; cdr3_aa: CASSGLAGELGDF
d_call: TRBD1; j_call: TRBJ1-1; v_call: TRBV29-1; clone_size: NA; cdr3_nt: TGCAGCGTGGGCGGGCAGGGGGGTTTGGACACTGAAGCTTTCTTT; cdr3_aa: CSVGGQGGLDTEAFF
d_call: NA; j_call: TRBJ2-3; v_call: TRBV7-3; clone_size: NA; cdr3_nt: TGTGCCAGCAGCTTAAGCCCCGGGTCCGATACGCAGTATTTT; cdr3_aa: CASSLSPGSDTQYF
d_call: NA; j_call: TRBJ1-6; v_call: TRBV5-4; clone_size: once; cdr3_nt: TGTGCCAGCAGCTTACGGCAGGCGAATTCACCCCTCCACTTT; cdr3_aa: CASSLRQANSPLHF
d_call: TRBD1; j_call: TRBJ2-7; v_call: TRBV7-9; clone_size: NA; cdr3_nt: TGTGCCAGCAGCCCGCCCACGGGACAGGGGGATTACGAGCAGTACTTC; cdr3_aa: CASSPPTGQGDYEQYF
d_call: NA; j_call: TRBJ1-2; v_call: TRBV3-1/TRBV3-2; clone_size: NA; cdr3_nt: TGTGCCAGCAGCCCTTGGAACAGACTGGAGGATGGCTACACCTTC; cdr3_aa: CASSPWNRLEDGYTF
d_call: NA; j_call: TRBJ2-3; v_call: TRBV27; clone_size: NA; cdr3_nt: TGTGCCAGCAGTTCGTGGGGGCCCTCAGATACGCAGTATTTT; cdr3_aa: CASSSWGPSDTQYF
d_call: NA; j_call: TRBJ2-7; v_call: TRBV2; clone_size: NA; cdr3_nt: TGTGCCAGCAGAGCACCCCGCTCCTACGAGCAGTACTTC; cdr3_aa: CASRAPRSYEQYF
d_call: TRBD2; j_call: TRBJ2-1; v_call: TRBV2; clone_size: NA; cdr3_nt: TGTGCCAGCAGTGAATTATCGGGGGGGCCGAGTGAGCAGTTCTTC; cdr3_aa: CASSELSGGPSEQFF
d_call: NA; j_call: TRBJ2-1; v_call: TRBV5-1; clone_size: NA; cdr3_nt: TGCGCCAGCACCTTCGGGGGGCCCAATGAGCAGTTCTTC; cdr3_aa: CASTFGGPNEQFF
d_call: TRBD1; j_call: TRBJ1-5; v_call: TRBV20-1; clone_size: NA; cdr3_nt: TGCAGTGCTAGTCCGACAGGGGACGTAGAATTTCGGCCCCAGCATTTT; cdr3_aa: CSASPTGDVEFRPQHF
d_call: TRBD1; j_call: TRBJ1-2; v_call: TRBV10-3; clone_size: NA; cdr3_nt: TGTGCCATCAGTGGAGGTACAGGGGTGTCTTATGGCTACACCTTC; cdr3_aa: CAISGGTGVSYGYTF
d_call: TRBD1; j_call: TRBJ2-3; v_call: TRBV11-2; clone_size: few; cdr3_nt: TGTGCCAGCAGCCGGACAGGGGAAAGCACAGATACGCAGTATTTT; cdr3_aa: CASSRTGESTDTQYF
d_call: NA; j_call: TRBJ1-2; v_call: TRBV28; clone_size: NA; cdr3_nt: TGTGCCAGCAGTTTGTTGGGCGCTAACTATGGCTACACCTTC; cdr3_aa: CASSLLGANYGYTF
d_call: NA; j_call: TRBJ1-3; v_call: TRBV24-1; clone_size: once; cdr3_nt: TGTGCCACCAGTGACGTAAACGAGGGTAGGTCTGGAAACACCATATATTTT; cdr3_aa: CATSDVNEGRSGNTIYF
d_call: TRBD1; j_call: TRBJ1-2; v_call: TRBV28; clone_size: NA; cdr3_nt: TGTGCCAGCAATGCAGGGGGCAGGGGGTACTATGGCTACACCTTC; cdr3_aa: CASNAGGRGYYGYTF
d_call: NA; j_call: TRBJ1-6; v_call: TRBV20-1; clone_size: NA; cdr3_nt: TGCAGTGCTAGTGATCCTGAACGAGAAAATTCACCCCTCCACTTT; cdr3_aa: CSASDPERENSPLHF